These T cell receptor beta chains were read from a single sample in a study of siplizumab effects on memory and regulatory T cells. Only in-frame clones appear in the TCRdb table, and some are missing; sequencing was by immunoSEQ multiplex PCR. The data hold some 100,000 clones, with roughly 94% observed a single time. Material for sequencing was non-Treg CD4+ T cells sorted from blood. Receptors were obtained from a human donor in good health. Both conserved end residues are part of each CDR3. D genes are given only for firm matches. The size field is filled for only some rows; it gives once, few, many or a size class.

d_call | j_call | v_call | clone_size | cdr3_nt | cdr3_aa
- | TRBJ1-1 | TRBV29-1 | - | TGCAGCAGCCTATGGGGGGACACTGAAGCTTTCTTT | CSSLWGDTEAFF
TRBD2 | TRBJ2-2 | TRBV19 | - | TGTGCCAGTAGTATAGAGGGACTAGCGATGGCCGGGGAGCTGTTTTTT | CASSIEGLAMAGELFF
- | TRBJ2-4 | TRBV2 | - | TGTGCCAGTCTCACGCGAGACATTCAGTACTTC | CASLTRDIQYF
TRBD1 | TRBJ1-2 | TRBV7-2 | - | TGTGCCAGCAGCTTAGGGGGGACAGGGATCAACTATGGCTACACCTTC | CASSLGGTGINYGYTF
- | TRBJ2-3 | TRBV7-3 | - | TGTGCCAGCAGCCCACATCCACCCCCCCAGGGTACGCAGTATTTT | CASSPHPPPQGTQYF
- | TRBJ2-1 | TRBV5-1 | once | TGCGCCAGCAGATACATCGCCGACAGCCGAGAAACTTACAATGAGCAGTTCTTC | CASRYIADSRETYNEQFF
- | TRBJ1-1 | TRBV6-1 | - | TGTGCCAGCAATTTAGGGGGCACTGAAGCTTTCTTT | CASNLGGTEAFF
- | TRBJ1-5 | TRBV5-6 | - | TGTGCCAGCAGCTGGACGTGGGCCCAGCATTTT | CASSWTWAQHF
- | TRBJ2-4 | TRBV5-1 | - | TGCGCCAGCAGCTTATTCTTCGAGTTTGGGAGCTTAAACATTCAGTACTTC | CASSLFFEFGSLNIQYF
- | TRBJ2-3 | TRBV29-1 | - | TGCAGCGTTGACATCGGGGGAGTGACAGATACGCAGTATTTT | CSVDIGGVTDTQYF
- | TRBJ2-1 | TRBV5-1 | once | TGCGCCAGCAGCTTGAAGTCTAGCGTCGGGGGTGAGCAGTTCTTC | CASSLKSSVGGEQFF
TRBD1 | TRBJ2-6 | TRBV7-3 | - | TGTGCCAGCAGCTTGAGGGGGCTCGGGGCCAACGTCCTGACTTTC | CASSLRGLGANVLTF
- | TRBJ1-2 | TRBV15 | once | TGTGCCACCGGGAGTCTTAACTATGGCTACACCTTC | CATGSLNYGYTF
TRBD2 | TRBJ2-1 | TRBV29-1 | - | TGCAGCGTTGAGGTGGGGCGGGAGGGCAATGAGCAGTTCTTC | CSVEVGREGNEQFF
TRBD2 | TRBJ2-7 | TRBV2 | - | TGTGCCAGCAGTGAGGATCGACTAGCGGGATTTTTCGAGCAGTACTTC | CASSEDRLAGFFEQYF
TRBD1 | TRBJ1-5 | TRBV15 | - | TGTGCCACCAGCACAGGGGGCGGGGAGCCCCAGCATTTT | CATSTGGGEPQHF
- | TRBJ2-3 | TRBV9 | - | TGTGCCAGCAGCGTAGGTGGGACCCACCCAGATACGCAGTATTTT | CASSVGGTHPDTQYF
TRBD2 | TRBJ2-1 | TRBV11-3 | - | TGTGCCAGCAGCCGGGAGGCCTCAAGGAATGAGCAGTTCTTC | CASSREASRNEQFF
TRBD2 | TRBJ2-7 | TRBV5-1 | - | TGCGCCAGCAGCTCCCGTGATAGCGGGATTGGGTCCCTCTACGAGCAGTACTTC | CASSSRDSGIGSLYEQYF
TRBD1 | TRBJ1-3 | TRBV6-5 | - | TGTGCCAGCAGTTACATCGGGACAGGCGCTGGAAACACCATATATTTT | CASSYIGTGAGNTIYF
- | TRBJ1-1 | TRBV2 | - | TGTGCCAGCAGTGTCTACGGTAACACTGAAGCTTTCTTT | CASSVYGNTEAFF
TRBD2 | TRBJ2-3 | TRBV18 | - | TGTGCCAGCTCACGCCCGACTAGCCAGCATACGCAGTATTTT | CASSRPTSQHTQYF
TRBD1 | TRBJ2-7 | TRBV10-3 | once | TGTGCCATCAGTGCCGGGACAGGGTCCTACGAGCAGTACTTC | CAISAGTGSYEQYF
TRBD1 | TRBJ1-2 | TRBV19 | once | TGTGCCAGTAGTATTAATACTTCGCCCGGGACAGGGCACTATGGCTACACCTTC | CASSINTSPGTGHYGYTF
- | TRBJ1-5 | TRBV18 | few | TGTGCCAGCTCACCGAGTGGCAATCAGCCCCAGCATTTT | CASSPSGNQPQHF
- | TRBJ2-3 | TRBV2 | - | TGTGCCAGCAGTGTTCAAAAGGGGTTAAGTCAGACGCAGTATTTT | CASSVQKGLSQTQYF
- | TRBJ2-2 | TRBV5-8 | - | TGTGCCAGCAGCTTGGTGCCCGGGGCGGGCACCGGGGAGCTGTTTTTT | CASSLVPGAGTGELFF
- | TRBJ1-3 | TRBV5-1 | - | TGCGCCAGTGGAGACACTGACTCTGGAAACACCATATATTTT | CASGDTDSGNTIYF
- | TRBJ2-2 | TRBV6-5 | - | TGTGCCAGCGGAATAGGAGGCGCCCCCGGGGAGCTGTTTTTT | CASGIGGAPGELFF
- | TRBJ1-2 | TRBV28 | - | TGTGCCAGCAGTCTTCCTCCCGGGCGGAATGGCTACACCTTC | CASSLPPGRNGYTF
TRBD1 | TRBJ2-1 | TRBV5-1 | once | TGCGCCAGCAGCCCGGGACAGGTCTCCTACAATGAGCAGTTCTTC | CASSPGQVSYNEQFF
- | TRBJ1-2 | TRBV9 | - | TGTGCCAGCAGCGTAGCTCCGAAAGCTAACTATGGCTACACCTTC | CASSVAPKANYGYTF
- | TRBJ1-5 | TRBV7-9 | once | TGTGCCAGCAGCTTAGACGTCACCTATAGCAATCAGCCCCAGCATTTT | CASSLDVTYSNQPQHF
- | TRBJ1-5 | TRBV9 | - | TGTGCCAGCAGCGGAGTCGTCAGGGGAGCACATACGTCCCTTACGTCCTTTTGGAAGCCCCAGCATTTT | CASSGVVRGAHTSLTSFWKPQHF
TRBD1 | TRBJ1-4 | TRBV19 | - | TGTGCCACTGCGGACAGGGGTCGGGGCGAAAAACTGTTTTTT | CATADRGRGEKLFF
- | TRBJ1-2 | TRBV6-5 | once | TGTGCCAGCAGAACACAGGGACCATATGGCTACACCTTC | CASRTQGPYGYTF
- | TRBJ1-5 | TRBV19 | - | TGTGCCAGTAGTATAAGCCCAGGGTTTAATCAGCCCCAGCATTTT | CASSISPGFNQPQHF
TRBD1 | TRBJ2-7 | TRBV28 | - | TGTGCCAGCAGTGTACCGGGACAGGGCCACTACGAGCAGTACTTC | CASSVPGQGHYEQYF
- | TRBJ1-2 | TRBV2 | - | TGTGCCAGCAGTCGGGCCTTAGGCTACACCTTC | CASSRALGYTF
TRBD2 | TRBJ2-7 | TRBV19 | - | TGTGCCAGTACCGGGACTAGCGGAACCCTTTCCGAGCAGTACTTC | CASTGTSGTLSEQYF
- | TRBJ2-7 | TRBV15 | - | TGTGCCACCAGCAGAGTGAGACAGATCTACGAGCAGTACTTC | CATSRVRQIYEQYF
- | TRBJ1-5 | TRBV7-9 | - | TGTGCCAGCAGCCGTGGCAGCAATCAGCCCCAGCATTTT | CASSRGSNQPQHF
TRBD2 | TRBJ2-7 | TRBV6-1 | - | TGTGCCAGCAGTGACCCTTCTTTAGGGCTAGCGGGAGTATTGGGCGACGAGCAGTACTTC | CASSDPSLGLAGVLGDEQYF
- | TRBJ1-5 | TRBV21-1 | once | TGTGCCAGCAGCCCAAATAGCAATCAGCCCCAGCATTTT | CASSPNSNQPQHF
- | TRBJ2-3 | TRBV30 | - | TGTGCCTGGAGTAGAGACCCAACGTGGGATACGCAGTATTTT | CAWSRDPTWDTQYF
- | TRBJ2-4 | TRBV5-5 | once | TGTGCCAGCAGCCGTGACGTGGCCAAAAACATTCAGTACTTC | CASSRDVAKNIQYF
TRBD2 | TRBJ2-7 | TRBV10-1 | - | TGCGCCAGCAGTGAAACCCTAGCGGGAGGACCCTACGAGCAGTACTTC | CASSETLAGGPYEQYF
TRBD1 | TRBJ2-5 | TRBV9 | - | TGTGCCAGCAGCGTGGCACCGGGACAGATTCAAGAGACCCAGTACTTC | CASSVAPGQIQETQYF
- | TRBJ2-4 | TRBV18 | once | TGTGCCAGCTCACAGGGGGCGGGGGACATTCAGTACTTC | CASSQGAGDIQYF
- | TRBJ1-5 | TRBV11-2 | - | TGTGCCAGCAGCTACGGGAGGAGCAATCAGCCCCAGCATTTT | CASSYGRSNQPQHF
- | TRBJ2-2 | TRBV29-1 | - | TGCAGCGTTGAGGGACTTCTCACCGGGGAGCTGTTTTTT | CSVEGLLTGELFF
- | TRBJ2-6 | TRBV5-1 | - | TGCGCCAGCAGCTTGATGTTAGGGCCTCACTCTGGGGCCAACGTCCTGACTTTC | CASSLMLGPHSGANVLTF